These 25 T cell receptor beta chains were all obtained from the same sample, sequenced in a study of regulatory T cells in long-lasting Graves disease. The TCR beta library used iRepertoire HTBI primers with Arm-PCR amplification of CDR3. Via MiXCR, TCRdb re-called the multiplex PCR reads, giving one row per CDR3 protein. Of roughly 500,000 distinct CDR3 sequences listed, around an eighth are singletons. The time point was: newly diagnosed GD, antithyroid drugs for less than 3 months. PBMC-extracted RNA yielded the TCR library. The same sample was also used in a study of T cells in Graves' hyperthyroidism and ophthalmopathy.

The sample here was peripheral blood mononuclear cells (PBMCs), taken at new diagnosis, from a patient treated with antithyroid drugs. Receptors originate from a man aged 30 to 39 with Graves disease.

This clonotype was counted ten times or more. The chain combines TRBV12-3 or TRBV12-4 with TRBJ2-3; D gene ambiguous. This CDR3 has 13 amino acids. With 5 bases removed from V and 2 bases from J, the gap between germline ends came to 8 bases. The CDR3 DNA reads as TGTGCCAGCAGTAAAAGGCCCACAGATACGCAGTATTTT. Amino acids: CASSKRPTDTQYF.

V usage is TRBV3-1 and J usage is TRBJ2-6; D call uncertain. V gave up 0 bases and J gave up 2 bases, with 2 bases separating them. This CDR3 is 14 amino acids long. Looked up from germline, CDR1 is LGHDT and CDR2 is YNNKEL (reference sequence). CDR3 loop: CASSQEAGANVLTF. The CDR3 coding sequence is TGTGCCAGCAGCCAAGAGGCTGGGGCCAACGTCCTGACTTTC. Filled out from reference TRBV3-1 and TRBJ2-6, the complete variable domain reads DTAVSQTPKYLVTQMGNDKSIKCEQNLGHDTMYWYKQDSKKFLKIMFSYNNKELIINETVPNRFSPKSPDKAHLNLHINSLELGDSAVYFCASSQEAGANVLTFGAGSRLTVL.

This clonotype was counted a few times. It may be a read error: a sequence one base away is much more abundant. The chain joins TRBV20-1 to TRBJ2-5; D is tentatively TRBD1 or TRBD2 (5 bases each). The V gene lost 4 bases and the J gene lost 5 bases, with 20 bases spanning the gap. CDR1 and CDR2 (germline): DFQATT, SNEGSKA (reference sequence). The CDR3 runs 15 residues. The CDR3 region is CSAKGDGPGRETQYF. CDR3 sequence (DNA): TGCAGTGCTAAAGGAGACGGGCCGGGACGCGAGACCCAGTACTTC.

This clonotype was counted ten times or more. The chain couples TRBV6-1 to TRBJ1-5; D is possibly TRBD1 (6 bases). The CDR3 loop spans 16 amino acids. V dropped 2 bases and J dropped 2 bases, with 13 bases sitting between them. Germline CDR1 is MNHNS and CDR2 is SASEGT. The CDR3 nucleotides are TGTGCCAGCAGTGAACTACAGGGTAAGGGCAATCAGCCCCAGCATTTT. Protein sequence: CASSELQGKGNQPQHF.

The sample holds many counts of this clonotype. The chain has TRBV12-3 or TRBV12-4 and TRBJ2-1; D is perhaps TRBD2 (6 bases). The length of the CDR3 is 15 residues. V gave up 6 bases and J gave up 3 bases, with 15 bases separating them. CDR3 residues: CASSSWETSYNEQFF. The CDR3 nucleotides are TGTGCCAGCAGCTCCTGGGAGACTAGCTACAATGAGCAGTTCTTC.

Details on this clonotype: A much larger clone sits a single nucleotide away, making a read error possible. The CDR3 DNA reads as TGCGGCGTTGAGGGACCGAGCACAGATACGCAGTATTTT. Its translation is CGVEGPSTDTQYF. This chain connects TRBV29-1 to TRBJ2-3, with D perhaps being TRBD1 or TRBD2 (5 bases each). Germline CDR1 SQVTM, CDR2 ANQGSEA. The CDR3 runs 13 residues.

The V call is TRBV6-2 or TRBV6-3, the J call TRBJ2-3, with a weak D call TRBD1 (5 bases). V was cut by 2 bases and J by 0 bases, with 12 bases left in between. Germline-derived CDR1 and CDR2 are MNHEY and SVGEGT. The CDR3 runs 16 residues. Here the CDR3 DNA reads TGTGCCAGCAGTTACAGGGGCGGAATTAGCACAGATACGCAGTATTTT. Its protein is CASSYRGGISTDTQYF.

This clonotype was seen ten or more times. CDR3 DNA: TGTGCCAGCAGCTTAAGACTAGCGGGAGCGGACGAGCAGTACTTC. Translation: CASSLRLAGADEQYF. The chain carries TRBV7-3 and TRBJ2-7, with 12 bases aligning to TRBD2. V dropped 1 base and J dropped 5; count of bases not matched to a gene: 3. Germline loops: CDR1 SGHTA, CDR2 FQGTGA. This CDR3 spans 15 amino acids. Using reference TRBV7-3 and TRBJ2-7 for the parts outside the CDR3, the full variable domain is GAGVSQTPSNKVTEKGKYVELRCDPISGHTALYWYRQSLGQGPEFLIYFQGTGAADDSGLPNDRFFAVRPEGSVSTLKIQRTERGDSAVYLCASSLRLAGADEQYFGPGTRLTVT.

The chain uses TRBV7-8 and TRBJ2-5; D gene unclear. The germline gives CDR1 SGHVS, CDR2 FQNEAQ. There are 12 residues in the CDR3. Trimming took off 4 bases at V and 5 bases at J, with 8 bases between the two ends. The CDR3 region is CASSSYGETQYF. Written as DNA, the CDR3 is TGTGCCAGCAGCTCGTACGGGGAGACCCAGTACTTC.

This clonotype was found a few times. The chain recombines TRBV5-1 with TRBJ2-5; no clear D gene. This CDR3 is built from 14 residues. Between the trimmed V and J ends, which lost 6 bases and 5 bases, there was a span of 17 bases. Germline values: CDR1 SGHRS, CDR2 YFSETQ. As DNA, the CDR3 is TGCGCCAGCACCTCGGCCCAGGTGGCCGAGACCCAGTACTTC. This encodes CASTSAQVAETQYF.

The DNA of the CDR3 is TGTGCCAGCAGCTCCAACAGGGTGGGCAATGAGCAGTTCTTC. Its translation: CASSSNRVGNEQFF. The chain recombines TRBV27 with TRBJ2-1; D may be TRBD1 (6 bases). CDR1 and CDR2 from the germline V gene are MNHEY and SMNVEV (reference sequence). V lost 6 bases and J lost 6, with 15 bases in between. CDR3 length: 14 amino acids.

This clonotype was counted many times. The chain has TRBV19 and TRBJ2-2; TRBD2 agrees at 9 bases. The CDR3 runs 17 residues. The V gene's germline CDR1 is LNHDA and CDR2 SQIVND (reference sequence). Unmatched junction bases numbered 7, after V lost 5 bases and J lost 0 bases. This chain's CDR3 is CASSLLAGLTNTGELFF. The CDR3 DNA sequence: TGTGCCAGTAGTCTACTAGCGGGTCTGACGAACACCGGGGAGCTGTTTTTT.

This clonotype turned up a few times. The J gene is TRBJ2-2, the V gene TRBV30; TRBD2 matches at 7 bases. Germline values: CDR1 GTSNPN, CDR2 SVGIG (reference sequence). This CDR3 comprises 14 residues. V lost 5 bases, J lost 7 bases, and 10 bases stayed unmatched. The CDR3 DNA sequence: TGTGCCTGGGGCGGGGCGGGAGAAATCGGGGAGCTGTTTTTT. Translation gives CAWGGAGEIGELFF.

The genes are TRBV7-9 and TRBJ2-2; D unclear. V was cut by 5 bases and J by 3 bases, with 10 bases left in between. This CDR3 has 14 residues. Germline lookup yields CDR1 SEHNR and CDR2 FQNEAQ (reference sequence). This CDR3 is CASSPLIYTGELFF. CDR3 DNA sequence: TGTGCCAGCAGCCCTCTAATCTACACCGGGGAGCTGTTTTTT.

This clonotype was found a few times. Given a much more abundant clone one base away, this may be a read error. The chain employs TRBV6-1 and TRBJ1-3, with TRBD1 matching 7 bases. Germline V CDR1 and CDR2: MNHNS, SASEGT. The CDR3 runs 15 residues. The DNA for the CDR3 is TGTGCCAGCAGACCAGAGGGGGCGCGTGGAAGCACCATATATTTT. It translates to CASRPEGARGSTIYF.

A note on this clonotype: A much bigger clone sits one base away, suggesting this may be a read error. The CDR3 nucleotides read TGCGCCAGCGGCTACTCGGGGCGGACCTCCTACGAGCAGTACTTC. It yields the protein CASGYSGRTSYEQYF. The J gene is TRBJ2-7, the V gene TRBV5-1; TRBD1 or TRBD2 may be the D gene (5 bases each). V shed 7 bases and J shed 0 bases, with 17 bases lying between them. The CDR3 is 15 amino acids. Germline V gives CDR1 SGHRS, CDR2 YFSETQ.

The chain has TRBV25-1 and TRBJ2-3; 10 bases agree with TRBD1. The trim removed 3 bases at V and 4 bases at J, leaving 7 bases unmatched. There are 16 residues in the CDR3. Per germline, CDR1 MGHDK and CDR2 SYGVNS. CDR3 protein: CASSDRDRGVADTQYF. The CDR3 nucleotides read TGTGCCAGCAGTGACCGGGACAGGGGAGTAGCAGATACGCAGTATTTT. Together with reference TRBV25-1 and TRBJ2-3, the CDR3 gives the full variable domain: EADIYQTPRYLVIGTGKKITLECSQTMGHDKMYWYQQDPGMELHLIHYSYGVNSTEKGDLSSESTVSRIRTEHFPLTLESARPSHTSQYLCASSDRDRGVADTQYFGPGTRLTVL.

The rearrangement joins TRBV6-1 to TRBJ2-3; TRBD2 agrees at 12 bases. The CDR3 loop spans 16 amino acids. Germline CDR1 and CDR2: MNHNS and SASEGT. With 5 bases clipped from V and 7 bases from J, the junction kept 10 bases outside the gene matches. The CDR3 coding sequence is TGTGCCAGCAGTACAAGACTAGCGGGAGATGGCTATACGCAGTATTTT. It encodes CASSTRLAGDGYTQYF.

With regard to this clonotype: This may stem from a read error, because a much larger clone lies one nucleotide away. The V gene is TRBV11-2, the J gene TRBJ2-1; 7 bases are shared with TRBD2. Germline V CDR1 and CDR2: SGHAT, FQNNGV. J was trimmed by 4 bases and V by 5 bases; bases with no gene match: 14. CDR3 length: 17 residues. As DNA, the CDR3 is TGTGCCAGCAGCGCCCATTCCGGGACTATATATTACAATGAGCAGTTCTTC. Its protein is CASSAHSGTIYYNEQFF.

As for this clonotype: A clone one base away is much larger, so this may be a read error. The V call is TRBV29-1, the J call TRBJ1-1; D might be TRBD1 (5 bases). Looked up from germline, CDR1 is SQVTM and CDR2 is ANQGSEA. The V end was cut by 1 base, the J end by 4 bases, with 10 bases between. The CDR3 runs to 13 residues. The CDR3 DNA is TGCAGCGTTGAAGCCGGGGGTGCCACTGAAGCTTTCTTT. Residues: CSVEAGGATEAFF.

This clonotype was recorded a few times. CDR3 sequence reads: CSAEGVSYNSPLHF. DNA of the CDR3: TGCAGTGCCGAAGGGGTTTCCTATAATTCACCCCTCCACTTT. V usage is TRBV20-1 and J usage is TRBJ1-6; D might be TRBD1 (5 bases). This CDR3 comprises 14 residues. Per germline, CDR1 DFQATT and CDR2 SNEGSKA (reference sequence). Trimming removed 6 bases at V and 1 base at J, with 10 bases between.

This clonotype was counted only a few times. A much bigger clone sits one base away, suggesting this may be a read error. The CDR3 DNA is TGTGCCAGCAGTTACCTTCTGGGACAGGCCCACTACGAGCAGTTCTTC. Amino acids: CASSYLLGQAHYEQFF. V and J are TRBV6-5 and TRBJ2-1, with 8 bases aligning to TRBD1. The CDR3 loop spans 16 amino acids. Unmatched junction bases numbered 13, after V lost 2 bases and J lost 10 bases. Looked up from germline, CDR1 is MNHEY and CDR2 is SVGAGI.

This clonotype was seen ten or more times. J is TRBJ2-7 and V is TRBV20-1; D not certain. CDR1 and CDR2 from the germline V gene are DFQATT and SNEGSKA (reference sequence). There are 13 residues in the CDR3. Trimming removed 2 bases from V and 5 bases from J, with 13 bases in between. For the CDR3, the DNA is TGCAGTGCTAGATCAGCGTTATTCCACGAGCAGTACTTC. It translates to CSARSALFHEQYF.

This clonotype came up a few times. V is TRBV7-3 and J is TRBJ2-7, with D uncertain. With 5 bases removed from V and 6 bases from J, the gap between germline ends came to 14 bases. Per germline, CDR1 SGHTA and CDR2 FQGTGA. This CDR3 contains 13 residues. The CDR3 loop is CASSQLPGAEQYF. The CDR3 DNA reads as TGTGCCAGCAGCCAACTGCCAGGAGCCGAGCAGTACTTC.

This clonotype was recorded at least ten times. The chain combines TRBV5-1 with TRBJ1-1, with TRBD1 matching 8 bases. The CDR3 length is 16 residues. From germline, CDR1 is SGHRS and CDR2 YFSETQ. Trimming at V came to 4 bases and at J to 4 bases, leaving 12 bases not matched to a gene. Here the CDR3 reads CASSPPWTGRGTEAFF. For the CDR3, the DNA is TGCGCCAGCAGCCCTCCCTGGACAGGGCGAGGCACTGAAGCTTTCTTT.